This note documents a single T cell receptor beta chain sequence. Its antigen is still unknown. This CDR3 spans 17 amino acids. The germline V gene has CDR1 LGHNA and CDR2 YNFKEQ. After removal of 1 base from V and 2 bases from J, the junction contained 6 bases not matched to a gene. TCR beta cDNA libraries had unique molecular identifiers. MiXCR, applied by TCRdb to the PCR reads, yields one record per CDR3 protein. The sample has approximately 730,000 distinct CDR3 sequences, about 27% seen once; the top ten hold 0.55% to 0.65%. The sample is drawn from a study of post-analysis software for immune sequencing data. Study-wide results and limits: Included in a set of about 5 TRBV segments more frequent in patients than controls were TRBV5-6, TRBV5-1 and TRBV20-1. Relative to controls, patients with multiple sclerosis showed significantly lower normalized Chao1 diversity.

The material sequenced was blood. The TCR originated in a girl aged 10 to 17 with multiple sclerosis. The chain recombines TRBV4-2 with TRBJ1-5, with TRBD1 matching 9 bases. The CDR3 bases are TGTGCCAGCAGCCAAGTCCGACAGGGGGGAGGCAATCAGCCCCAGCATTTT. It codes for CASSQVRQGGGNQPQHF.